This T cell receptor (beta chain) was sequenced during a study of blood T cell repertoires in COVID-19 (TCRdb year 2020). Broadly, across the study: Samples covering the acute and convalescent phases of COVID-19 were provided by collaborators in the United States, Italy and Spain. Where available, HLA class I and class II types were obtained from metadata supplied by the sample provider rather than from assay-based typing. A de-identified subject ID, COVID-19 status, age in years and sex were almost always included in the sample metadata. A freely available public database, intended as a resource for researchers studying the immune response to SARS-CoV-2, is where the repertoires were released. The material from the prospective study consisted of cDNA or gDNA derived from T cells, B-cell-depleted T cells, or PBMCs. Deeply sampled blood TCRbeta repertoires from subjects exposed to, actively infected with, or recovered from COVID-19 were included in the dataset. Samples came from the ongoing ImmuneRACE study (first 160 participants) plus 1,254 subjects from 6 global collaborators. Overall study results and their limits: Clinical and demographic metadata were provided uncurated, with the amount varying by source and participant.

In the case of this clone: No cognate antigen has been identified for it. No much larger clone exists at a distance of one base, and base qualities are not known.

V gives up 4 bases and J gives up 7 bases, and the segment between their germline ends measures 13 bases. CDR1 is given as SNHLY and CDR2 as FYNNEI, both from the germline V gene. The cysteine opens and the phenylalanine closes a CDR3 of 14 amino acids. Of the read, only the CDR3 DNA is kept; its 42 bases are in frame from base 1. The immunoSEQ Assay, a bias-controlled multiplex PCR, was used to amplify TCRbeta CDR3 regions from genomic DNA. The study's processing was this. Nucleated cell counts per sample were estimated from amplification of reference gene primers within the assay. To quantify the absolute abundance of each unique TCRbeta CDR3 rearrangement, sequence reads were collapsed and filtered. For each sample, productive Simpson clonality was calculated as the square root of Simpson's diversity index across productive rearrangements. TCRdb carries this immuneACCESS record with in-frame sequences only. Its versions omit some clonotypes, under half of them owing to an unresolved V gene in the studies checked, with the rest unexplained. V, J and clone size were drawn from that table, and D and trimming were deduced from the DNA. The sample profile shows around 200,000 clones; about 77% of them were found once. 2.8% of the sample belongs to the ten largest clones.

The collaborating institutions used their own protocols to collect whole blood in K2EDTA tubes. For TCRbeta analysis, collaborator samples were shipped as frozen whole blood, as isolated PBMCs, or as DNA extracted from either sample type. Sequencing used peripheral blood. The sequence came from a woman older than 75 with active or convalescent COVID-19. The sequence joins TRBV2 to TRBJ1-4; too little of a D gene remains to name it. The CDR3 region reads CASSVLYGGEKLFF. The DNA sequence is as follows: TGTGCCAGCAGTGTCCTTTATGGAGGTGAAAAACTGTTTTTT.